This T cell receptor beta chain derives from a study of blood T cell dynamics during melanoma immunotherapy. The overall study: First-line therapy was either pembrolizumab or nivolumab with ipilimumab for metastatic melanoma. Study results and caveats: Among sorted CD8+ subsets, immune-effector cells had the highest clonality and cell-free DNA similarity.

Germline CDR1 and CDR2: SNHLY and FYNNEI. The CDR3 runs 11 residues. Trimming pared 6 bases from V and 10 bases from J, leaving 9 bases between. Time point described: week 3, after first cycle of checkpoint inhibitor. Samples come from before therapy and from week 3 after the first blockade cycle. Disease control meant complete response, partial response or stable disease at 12 weeks. The protocol was immunoSEQ multiplex PCR, while the TCRdb copy is restricted to in-frame clones and leaves out a portion. The sample yields about 12,000 clones, around 91% seen once. About this clone itself: The antigen is undetermined.

The rearrangement uses TRBV2 and TRBJ1-4, with unresolved D. The input for sequencing was effector memory CD8+ T cells from blood, taken from a patient treated with checkpoint blockade. The TCR originated in a human donor with melanoma. The CDR3 coding sequence is TGTGCCAGCAGCCGAAACGGAAAACTGTTTTTT. This translates into CASSRNGKLFF. Combining the CDR3 with reference TRBV2 and TRBJ1-4 gives the whole variable domain EPEVTQTPSHQVTQMGQEVILRCVPISNHLYFYWYRQILGQKVEFLVSFYNNEISEKSEIFDDQFSVERPDGSNFTLKIRSTKLEDSAMYFCASSRNGKLFFGSGTQLSVL.